Following are 21 T cell receptor beta chains from one sample sequenced in a study of T-cell memory formation after mild COVID-19. TCRdb independently ran MiXCR on the 5' RACE reads; one entry per CDR3 protein. The profile shows about 360,000 distinct CDR3 sequences, around 14% of them singletons. Sequencing was performed on PBMCs or a T cell subset sorted from them (not recorded which). These receptors originate from a man younger than 35 who had mild COVID-19 (a few samples of this study predate the infection). Cell type and time point are not known.

The table lists this clonotype with a few counts. The chain employs TRBV7-6 and TRBJ1-4, with D unclear. The CDR3 consists of 15 residues. Germline V gene lookup returns CDR1 SGHVS and CDR2 FNYEAQ. Trimming stripped 4 bases from V and 3 bases from J, with 12 bases between. The chain's CDR3 is CASSSGGRANEKLFF. The CDR3 coding sequence is TGTGCCAGCAGCTCGGGAGGCCGGGCTAATGAAAAACTGTTTTTT.

V gene TRBV5-6 combines with J gene TRBJ2-2; D ambiguous. This CDR3 region has 13 residues. Germline CDR1 is SGHDT and CDR2 is YYEEEE. Deletions cut 7 bases from V and 3 bases from J, with 10 bases between. The CDR3 is CASAPQDTGELFF. CDR3 DNA sequence: TGTGCCAGCGCGCCTCAGGACACCGGGGAGCTGTTTTTT.

V is TRBV4-1 and J is TRBJ2-7; D is undetermined. V was trimmed by 4 bases and J by 4 bases, leaving 14 bases between them. Germline-derived CDR1 and CDR2 are MGHRA and YSYEKL. This CDR3 is built from 14 residues. CDR3 loop: CASSPRFMSYEQYV. The CDR3, as DNA: TGCGCCAGCAGCCCAAGATTTATGAGTTACGAGCAGTACGTC.

The chain employs TRBV6-2 or TRBV6-3 and TRBJ1-1; no clear D. Germline lookup yields CDR1 MNHEY and CDR2 SVGEGT. The CDR3 is made up of 14 amino acids. Trimming removed 0 bases at V and 7 bases at J, with 12 bases between. In DNA, the CDR3 is TGTGCCAGCAGTTACTCGCCGGCAGTTGGTGAAGCTTTCTTT. Amino acid sequence: CASSYSPAVGEAFF.

The rearrangement joins TRBV21-1 to TRBJ2-7; the table's D gene call, TRBD1, was not cross checked with the DNA. TRBV21-1 corresponds to a pseudogene. The CDR3 is made up of 16 amino acids. The CDR3 region is CASSNSPDSVRYEQYF. DNA of the CDR3: TGTGCCAGCAGCAATTCACCGGACAGCGTTCGCTACGAGCAGTACTTC.

The table lists this clonotype with a few counts. The chain combines TRBV29-1 with TRBJ2-7, with 8 bases matching TRBD1. The CDR3 extends over 11 amino acids. V trimming: 4 bases; J trimming: 6 bases; junction bases outside the gene matches: 2. Germline CDR1 reads SQVTM; CDR2 reads ANQGSEA. CDR3 sequence reads: CSVGQGREQYV. In DNA form, the CDR3 reads TGCAGCGTTGGACAGGGGCGCGAGCAGTACGTC.

The gene calls are TRBV3-1 and TRBJ2-1; TRBD2 might be the D (6 bases). The V end was cut by 2 bases, the J end by 8 bases, with 10 bases between. Germline-derived CDR1 and CDR2 are LGHDT and YNNKEL (reference sequence). This CDR3 is built from 13 residues. The CDR3 reads CASSQHGGDEQFF. The CDR3 coding sequence is TGTGCCAGCAGCCAACACGGGGGAGATGAGCAGTTCTTC.

This clonotype was seen more than once but under ten times. The chain employs TRBV12-3 or TRBV12-4 and TRBJ2-7; TRBD2 is a possible D gene (6 bases). This CDR3 has 14 amino acids. Trimming removed 6 bases at V and 6 bases at J, with 18 bases between. The CDR3, as DNA: TGTGCCAGCAGGGTCGCCGGGACTCCGACCGAGCAGTACTTC. It specifies CASRVAGTPTEQYF.

The CDR3: CASSGVAKGNTIYF. DNA for the CDR3: TGTGCCAGCTCAGGGGTCGCGAAGGGAAACACCATATATTTT. This sequence joins TRBV7-9 and TRBJ1-3, with D possibly being TRBD1 (6 bases). Germline loops: CDR1 SEHNR, CDR2 FQNEAQ (reference sequence). V dropped 8 bases and J dropped 4 bases, with 15 bases sitting between them. The CDR3 is 14 amino acids.

This clonotype was detected many times. The chain has TRBV12-3 or TRBV12-4 and TRBJ1-1; 12 bases fit TRBD1. The V segment lost 3 bases and the J segment 1 base; nucleotides outside the gene matches: 18. The CDR3 contains 21 residues. The CDR3 sequence is CASSFSYGYWDRGLGNTEAFF. CDR3 nucleotides: TGTGCCAGCAGTTTTTCGTATGGATATTGGGACAGGGGGCTTGGGAACACTGAAGCTTTCTTT.

A few counts support this clonotype. This chain uses TRBV6-1 with TRBJ2-3; D ambiguous. V lost 7 bases, J lost 1 base, and 12 bases lay in between. CDR1 is MNHNS and CDR2 is SASEGT in the germline V gene. The CDR3 is 14 amino acids. CDR3 DNA sequence: TGTGCCAGCACCTTTCGTCCGGGCACAGATACGCAGTATTTT. Translated, it gives CASTFRPGTDTQYF.

This clonotype was seen at least ten times. This chain connects TRBV29-1 to TRBJ2-1, with D possibly being TRBD1 (6 bases). The CDR3 contains 13 residues. V lost 1 base and J 9 bases, leaving 13 bases between the germline ends. Germline values: CDR1 SQVTM, CDR2 ANQGSEA. The CDR3 DNA sequence: TGCAGCGTTGAAGGGGTAGGGGGTCTTGAGCAGTTCTTC. Translated: CSVEGVGGLEQFF.

The V and J genes are TRBV20-1 and TRBJ2-7; unclear D gene. The V end lost 5 bases, the J end lost 3 bases, and 17 bases lay between the germline ends. The length of the CDR3 is 14 residues. In germline, CDR1 is DFQATT, CDR2 SNEGSKA (reference sequence). In nucleotides, the CDR3 is TGCAGTGCTCTTGAACCTCAAGCTTACTACGAGCAGTACTTC. Amino acid sequence: CSALEPQAYYEQYF.

This clonotype was counted ten times or more. The genes are TRBV12-3 or TRBV12-4 and TRBJ2-5, with TRBD2 matching over 8 bases. The CDR3 has 15 residues. V was clipped by 4 bases and J by 4 bases; unmatched bases: 8. In DNA form, the CDR3 reads TGTGCCAGCAGTTCCCAGGCGGGGGGCTTAGAGACCCAGTACTTC. It codes for CASSSQAGGLETQYF.

The rearrangement links TRBV20-1 to TRBJ1-1; 7 bases line up with TRBD1. V lost 4 bases, J lost 4 bases, and 9 bases stayed unmatched. The length of the CDR3 is 14 residues. Looked up from germline, CDR1 is DFQATT and CDR2 is SNEGSKA (reference sequence). CDR3: CSAKKQGPRTEAFF. The CDR3 bases are TGCAGTGCTAAGAAACAGGGGCCACGCACTGAAGCTTTCTTT.

This clonotype was seen more than once but under ten times. This chain uses TRBV14 with TRBJ2-3, with no clear D. Trimming shortened V by 5 bases and J by 6 bases, and 21 bases separated the two germline ends. The germline V gene has CDR1 SGHDN and CDR2 FVKESK. This CDR3 has 16 amino acids. The CDR3: CASSALRTGSHDTQYF. The CDR3, as DNA: TGTGCCAGCAGCGCCCTGAGAACCGGGTCCCACGATACGCAGTATTTT.

The CDR3, as DNA: TGTGCCAGCAGTTCGTCAGGGAGTCCAGAGACCCAGTACTTC. Amino acids: CASSSSGSPETQYF. V gene TRBV12-3 or TRBV12-4 combines with J gene TRBJ2-5; D is possibly TRBD1 or TRBD2 (5 bases each). The CDR3 loop spans 14 amino acids. Trimming shortened V by 4 bases and J by 4 bases, and 13 bases separated the two germline ends.

This clonotype was detected only a few times. The J gene is TRBJ1-3, the V gene TRBV2; 7 bases are shared with TRBD1. The V gene's germline CDR1 is SNHLY and CDR2 FYNNEI. V dropped 9 bases and J dropped 2; count of bases not matched to a gene: 4. The CDR3 spans 13 residues. This chain's CDR3 is CASNGQAGNTIYF. The CDR3 nucleotides are TGTGCCAGTAACGGACAGGCTGGAAACACCATATATTTT.

The rearrangement links TRBV7-9 to TRBJ2-2; 10 bases are a match to TRBD1. CDR1 and CDR2 (germline): SEHNR, FQNEAQ (reference sequence). V was pared by 5 bases and J by 4 bases, with 7 bases of the junction left unmatched. This CDR3 has 16 amino acids. The CDR3 reads CASSPSGTGVTGELFF. In DNA form, the CDR3 reads TGTGCCAGCAGCCCTTCCGGGACAGGGGTCACCGGGGAGCTGTTTTTT.

This clonotype has only a few counts. The CDR3 region is CASSTGTGVGTGELFF. CDR3 in DNA: TGCGCCAGCAGCACCGGGACAGGGGTAGGCACCGGGGAGCTGTTTTTT. This chain joins TRBV5-1 and TRBJ2-2; TRBD1 matches 10 bases. V lost 4 bases to trimming and J lost 4 bases; unmatched junction nucleotides: 7. The CDR3 covers 16 residues. Germline V gene lookup returns CDR1 SGHRS and CDR2 YFSETQ.

This clonotype was recorded at least ten times. The gene calls are TRBV6-6 and TRBJ1-5; 7 nucleotides align to TRBD1. Germline V gene data show CDR1 as MNHNY and CDR2 as SVGAGI (reference sequence). V dropped 4 bases and J dropped 2; count of bases not matched to a gene: 5. CDR3 size: 15 residues. For the CDR3, the DNA is TGTGCCAGCAGTTTATACAGGGGTGGCAATCAGCCCCAGCATTTT. Its protein is CASSLYRGGNQPQHF.